A single sample is the source of the 20 T cell receptor beta chains below, sequenced in a study of blood T cell repertoires in COVID-19. Assay: immunoSEQ multiplex PCR; the TCRdb copy retains only in-frame clones and omits some. The sample yields approximately 250,000 clones, just under 85% seen once. Sequencing was carried out using PBMCs or T cells enriched from blood (not recorded which). Receptor source: a man in his forties or fifties who had recovered from COVID-19.

The V gene is TRBV5-8, the J gene TRBJ1-2; D unclear. This CDR3 has 11 amino acids. Germline assignment: CDR1 SGHTS and CDR2 YDEGEE. V dropped 2 bases and J dropped 8 bases, with 7 bases sitting between them. CDR3 in DNA: TGTGCCAGCAGCTTCGGGAGGGGCTACACCTTC. It translates to CASSFGRGYTF.

The rearrangement joins TRBV19 to TRBJ1-1, with 9 nucleotides matching TRBD1. J lost 3 bases, V lost 5 bases, and 4 bases had no gene match. There are 14 residues in the CDR3. Germline V gene data show CDR1 as LNHDA and CDR2 as SQIVND (reference sequence). The DNA of the CDR3 is TGTGCCAGTAGTTCGGGACAGGGATACACTGAAGCTTTCTTT. This encodes CASSSGQGYTEAFF.

The chain carries TRBV28 and TRBJ2-1; 11 nucleotides agree with TRBD1. The CDR3 sequence is 16 residues long. The junction had 11 bases not matched to a gene; V was cut back by 7 bases and J by 6 bases. The germline gives CDR1 MDHEN, CDR2 SYDVKM. CDR3 nucleotide sequence: TGTGCCAGCACCCTGGGGGGGACAGGGGGTCTCAATGAGCAGTTCTTC. It codes for CASTLGGTGGLNEQFF.

V and J are TRBV2 and TRBJ1-1, with no clear D. This CDR3 comprises 12 residues. Trimming removed 3 bases at V and 1 base at J, with 3 bases between. Germline values: CDR1 SNHLY, CDR2 FYNNEI. The CDR3 region has the DNA TGTGCCAGCAGTGAGAGGAACACTGAAGCTTTCTTT. It is translated as CASSERNTEAFF.

A word on this clone: At one boundary the junction diverges from the germline segment, which might be a read error. The chain combines TRBV3-1 (or the pseudogene TRBV3-2) with TRBJ2-3, with D perhaps matching TRBD2 (6 bases). CDR3 size: 16 residues. CDR1 is LGHDT and CDR2 is YNNKEL in the germline V gene (reference sequence). In nucleotides, the CDR3 is TGTGCCAGCAGCCAAGATTCGGCGGGGAGACAAGATGCGCAGTATTTT. This codes for CASSQDSAGRQDAQYF.

This clone appeared a single time. This chain uses TRBV28 with TRBJ1-2, with 9 bases aligning to TRBD1. Germline V CDR1 and CDR2: MDHEN, SYDVKM. V dropped 6 bases and J dropped 7; count of bases not matched to a gene: 9. This CDR3 is built from 14 residues. CDR3 region: CASSRGYRGPGYTF. In nucleotides, the CDR3 is TGTGCCAGCAGCCGAGGCTACAGGGGGCCTGGCTACACCTTC.

J is TRBJ2-2 and V is TRBV29-1; D might be TRBD2 (5 bases). Per germline, CDR1 SQVTM and CDR2 ANQGSEA. The CDR3 loop spans 12 amino acids. V was cut by 5 bases and J by 5 bases, with 9 bases left in between. The CDR3 DNA follows: TGCAGCGTTATTCGGGGAACCGGGGAGCTGTTTTTT. This codes for CSVIRGTGELFF.

The chain links TRBV29-1 to TRBJ1-2, with 7 nucleotides matching TRBD1. The CDR3 totals 12 residues. V shed 6 bases and J 6 bases; nucleotides not matched to a gene: 7. Germline CDR1 and CDR2: SQVTM and ANQGSEA. The CDR3 loop is CSVIQGSNGYTF. The CDR3 region has the DNA TGCAGCGTGATACAGGGGTCCAATGGCTACACCTTC.

The chain combines TRBV19 with TRBJ2-2; 7 bases are a match to TRBD1. Losses at the gene ends were 6 bases for V and 1 base for J; bases not matched to a gene: 5. The CDR3 sequence is 15 residues long. Per germline, CDR1 LNHDA and CDR2 SQIVND (reference sequence). CDR3 coding DNA: TGTGCCAGTAGGACTTACAGGGGGAACACCGGGGAGCTGTTTTTT. This translates into CASRTYRGNTGELFF.

This chain connects TRBV4-3 to TRBJ1-5; D gene unclear. Trimming removed 0 bases at V and 6 bases at J, with 12 bases between. This CDR3 comprises 15 residues. Germline CDR1 LGHNA, CDR2 YSLEER. The CDR3 DNA is TGCGCCAGCAGCCAAGAGTTACTGGAGGGTCAGCCCCAGCATTTT. It is translated as CASSQELLEGQPQHF.

CDR3 in amino acids: CASSTGLAGYEQYF. The CDR3 coding sequence is TGTGCCAGCTCCACGGGACTAGCGGGATACGAGCAGTACTTC. The rearrangement links TRBV18 to TRBJ2-7; 13 bases are shared with TRBD2. V dropped 6 bases and J dropped 4; count of bases not matched to a gene: 3. The CDR3 extends over 14 amino acids. Germline V gives CDR1 KGHSH, CDR2 LQKENI.

This rearrangement joins TRBV27 to TRBJ1-4; weak D call: TRBD1 (5 bases). CDR1 is MNHEY and CDR2 is SMNVEV in the germline V gene (reference sequence). Trimming took 4 bases from V and 0 from J, leaving 15 bases between them. This CDR3 contains 17 residues. The CDR3 region has the DNA TGTGCCAGCAGTTCCCGACAGTGGGGGGCAACTAATGAAAAACTGTTTTTT. Amino acid sequence: CASSSRQWGATNEKLFF.

This chain links TRBV19 with TRBJ1-4; TRBD1 agrees at 9 bases. Looked up from germline, CDR1 is LNHDA and CDR2 is SQIVND (reference sequence). The CDR3 has 15 residues. J was trimmed by 4 bases and V by 6 bases; bases with no gene match: 6. The CDR3 is CASSSGQGFNEKLFF. DNA of the CDR3: TGTGCCAGTAGCTCGGGACAGGGTTTTAATGAAAAACTGTTTTTT. The full variable domain, with the rest looked up from reference TRBV19 and TRBJ1-4, is DGGITQSPKYLFRKEGQNVTLSCEQNLNHDAMYWYRQDPGQGLRLIYYSQIVNDFQKGDIAEGYSVSREKKESFPLTVTSAQKNPTAFYLCASSSGQGFNEKLFFGSGTQLSVL.

V usage is TRBV4-3 and J usage is TRBJ1-3; possible D gene TRBD1, 5 bases. V was cut by 0 bases and J by 0 bases, with 12 bases left in between. Germline V gene data show CDR1 as LGHNA and CDR2 as YSLEER. This CDR3 comprises 17 residues. The CDR3 DNA is TGCGCCAGCAGCCAAGATCTGCCAGGGTACTCTGGAAACACCATATATTTT. Its translation: CASSQDLPGYSGNTIYF.

The rearrangement links TRBV12-3 or TRBV12-4 to TRBJ2-5, with TRBD1 matching 8 bases. The CDR3 has 13 amino acids. V was pared by 6 bases and J by 5 bases, with 5 bases of the junction left unmatched. CDR3 region: CASRLTGGETQYF. DNA of the CDR3: TGTGCCAGCAGGCTCACAGGGGGGGAGACCCAGTACTTC.

V gene TRBV7-2 combines with J gene TRBJ2-3, with a tentative D call TRBD1 (6 bases). Trimming took 4 bases from V and 2 from J, leaving 13 bases between them. The CDR3 runs to 15 residues. Germline-derived CDR1 and CDR2 are SGHTA and FQGNSA. The CDR3 sequence is CASSSQTGLTDTQYF. The DNA of the CDR3 is TGTGCCAGCAGCTCTCAGACAGGCCTCACAGATACGCAGTATTTT.

The genes are TRBV10-3 and TRBJ1-1; D not resolved. CDR3 length: 14 amino acids. The V end lost 7 bases, the J end lost 4 bases, and 16 bases lay between the germline ends. Germline V gene sequence: CDR1 ENHRY, CDR2 SYGVKD. CDR3 residues: CAIKLAEGGTEAFF. In DNA form, the CDR3 reads TGTGCCATCAAGCTGGCGGAGGGAGGCACTGAAGCTTTCTTT.

A few counts support this clone. The gene calls are TRBV6-1 and TRBJ2-7; no definite D call. This CDR3 region has 14 residues. V was clipped by 2 bases and J by 0 bases, with 8 bases between them. Germline V lookup: CDR1 MNHNS, CDR2 SASEGT. Written as DNA, the CDR3 is TGTGCCAGCAGTGAATATGCGCTCTCCTACGAGCAGTACTTC. Translated, it gives CASSEYALSYEQYF.

V usage is TRBV9 and J usage is TRBJ1-2; 9 nucleotides align to TRBD1. Germline V gives CDR1 SGDLS, CDR2 YYNGEE. This CDR3 region has 13 residues. V shed 3 bases, J shed 4 bases, and the junction held 1 base outside the gene matches. The CDR3 protein is CASSEGQGYGYTF. The DNA of the CDR3 is TGTGCCAGCAGCGAGGGACAGGGCTATGGCTACACCTTC.

The chain couples TRBV3-1 (or the pseudogene TRBV3-2) to TRBJ1-4; no definite D call. CDR1 is LGHDT and CDR2 is YNNKEL in the germline V gene (reference sequence). The CDR3 spans 11 residues. With 4 bases removed from V and 12 bases from J, the gap between germline ends came to 9 bases. The CDR3 is CASSLLRELFF. The CDR3 nucleotides are TGTGCCAGCAGCCTCCTCCGGGAACTGTTTTTT.